A single sample gave rise to the 5 T cell receptor beta chains below, sequenced in a study of shared clonotypes between healthy human individuals. Here immunoSEQ multiplex PCR was the method, and the copy in TCRdb shows in-frame clones only, minus some. The sample gives millions of clones, more than 85% of which show up once; over 1.5% is in the top ten. CD45RO-negative cells were positively selected for CCR7, leaving out terminally differentiated effector memory CD45RA+ cells. Material for sequencing was naive CD8+ T cells from PBMCs. Every receptor here comes from a man aged 18 to 30 in good health. Some clones in this sample may be carry-over from other donors' samples.

In its sample, this clone was seen once. This sequence joins TRBV7-9 and TRBJ2-5; no clear D gene. The J call could be wrong; TRBJ2-7 is a better fit for the DNA end. The CDR3 has 12 amino acids. Germline CDR1 is SEHNR and CDR2 is FQNEAQ (reference sequence). CDR3 region: CASSRSNGEQYF. The CDR3 DNA follows: TGTGCCAGCAGCCGCAGCAACGGCGAGCAGTACTTC.

J is TRBJ2-7 and V is TRBV7-9, with D unclear. V lost 5 bases, J lost 5 bases, and 10 bases lay in between. The CDR3 extends over 12 amino acids. Germline assignment: CDR1 SEHNR and CDR2 FQNEAQ (reference sequence). CDR3 coding DNA: TGTGCCAGCAGCCGTATAGGCGACGAGCAGTACTTC. It specifies CASSRIGDEQYF. The variable domain in full, with the rest retrieved from reference TRBV7-9 and TRBJ2-7, is DTGVSQNPRHKITKRGQNVTFRCDPISEHNRLYWYRQTLGQGPEFLTYFQNEAQLEKSRLLSDRFSAERPKGSFSTLEIQRTEQGDSAMYLCASSRIGDEQYFGPGTRLTVT.

The genes are TRBV6-5 and TRBJ1-1; 11 bases are a match to TRBD1. J gave up 4 bases and V 7 bases, and 5 bases lay outside the gene matches. Germline lookup yields CDR1 MNHEY and CDR2 SVGAGI. CDR3 length equals 14 residues. The CDR3 sequence: CASINGQGATEAFF. The CDR3 DNA follows: TGTGCCAGCATTAACGGACAGGGGGCCACTGAAGCTTTCTTT.

The chain has TRBV11-3 and TRBJ2-1; possibly TRBD2 for D (6 bases). The V and J ends lost 2 bases and 8 bases respectively, with 10 bases between them. The CDR3 covers 13 residues. Germline assignment: CDR1 SGHNT and CDR2 YENEEA. CDR3 nucleotide sequence: TGTGCCAGCAGCTTACGGGACTTACATGAGCAGTTCTTC. Its protein product is CASSLRDLHEQFF.

The V call is TRBV5-8, the J call TRBJ2-1, with a possible D match to TRBD1 (6 bases). Trimming left V 3 bases short and J 9 bases short, with 19 bases between. CDR1 and CDR2 (germline): SGHTS, YDEGEE. The CDR3 consists of 15 residues. Written as DNA, the CDR3 is TGTGCCAGCAGCTCTGAACAGGGCAGGTTCGGTGAGCAGTTCTTC. This gives the protein CASSSEQGRFGEQFF.